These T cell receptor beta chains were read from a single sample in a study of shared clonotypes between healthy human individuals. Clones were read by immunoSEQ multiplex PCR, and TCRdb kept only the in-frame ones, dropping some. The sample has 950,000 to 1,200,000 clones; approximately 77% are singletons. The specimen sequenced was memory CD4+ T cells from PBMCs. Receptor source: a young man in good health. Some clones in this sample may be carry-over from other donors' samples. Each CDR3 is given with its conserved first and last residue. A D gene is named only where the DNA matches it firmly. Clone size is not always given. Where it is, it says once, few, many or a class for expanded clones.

CDR3 DNA: TGTGCCAGCAGTCGGGGTGGAGTCCGGGGGGCAAAGTACTTC; CDR3 protein: CASSRGGVRGAKYF; D gene: -; clone size: -; V gene: TRBV25-1; J gene: TRBJ2-7
CDR3 DNA: TGTGCCACCAGCAGAGATAGGGGGGCGATAGCTTTCTTT; CDR3 protein: CATSRDRGAIAFF; D gene: -; clone size: -; V gene: TRBV15; J gene: TRBJ1-1
CDR3 DNA: TGCGCCAGCAGCCCCGTAGCGGGAGGGGATACGCAGTATTTT; CDR3 protein: CASSPVAGGDTQYF; D gene: TRBD2; clone size: -; V gene: TRBV5-1; J gene: TRBJ2-3
CDR3 DNA: TGCGCCAGCAGCCAAGCAACGGGGACAGGGAGGCACAATGAGCAGTTCTTC; CDR3 protein: CASSQATGTGRHNEQFF; D gene: TRBD1; clone size: few; V gene: TRBV4-1; J gene: TRBJ2-1
CDR3 DNA: TGCGCCAGCACTAAGGGGGCCTACAATGAGCAGTTCTTC; CDR3 protein: CASTKGAYNEQFF; D gene: -; clone size: few; V gene: TRBV10-2; J gene: TRBJ2-1
CDR3 DNA: TGCGCCAGCAGTGAACACGTCTCTGGGGCCGGGGAGCTGTTTTTT; CDR3 protein: CASSEHVSGAGELFF; D gene: -; clone size: -; V gene: TRBV10-1; J gene: TRBJ2-2
CDR3 DNA: TGTGCCAGCAGCGTAACTAGCGATGGCCTGGAGACCCAGTACTTC; CDR3 protein: CASSVTSDGLETQYF; D gene: TRBD2; clone size: -; V gene: TRBV9; J gene: TRBJ2-5
CDR3 DNA: TGCGCCAGCAGCTGGTTTTCGAACACTGAAGCTTTCTTT; CDR3 protein: CASSWFSNTEAFF; D gene: -; clone size: -; V gene: TRBV5-1; J gene: TRBJ1-1
CDR3 DNA: TGTGCCAGCAGCGAGCCACAGGGAGGGGGCACTGAAGCTTTCTTT; CDR3 protein: CASSEPQGGGTEAFF; D gene: -; clone size: -; V gene: TRBV11-2; J gene: TRBJ1-1
CDR3 DNA: TGTGCCAGCAGCCAGAGCGCCCAGCGGGAGGGCCCGGGGGTCTTC; CDR3 protein: CASSQSAQREGPGVF; D gene: TRBD2; clone size: -; V gene: TRBV4-2; J gene: TRBJ2-1
CDR3 DNA: TGTGCCAGCAGTCTGACTCGAGGGGTGGAGACCCAGTACTTC; CDR3 protein: CASSLTRGVETQYF; D gene: -; clone size: -; V gene: TRBV6-5; J gene: TRBJ2-5
CDR3 DNA: TGTGCCAGCAGTTCACGGACAGGGCCCAATCAGCCCCAGCATTTT; CDR3 protein: CASSSRTGPNQPQHF; D gene: TRBD1; clone size: -; V gene: TRBV28; J gene: TRBJ1-5
CDR3 DNA: TGTGCCAGTGTAAGGGGGACCCGCGGGAGCACCATATATTTT; CDR3 protein: CASVRGTRGSTIYF; D gene: -; clone size: -; V gene: TRBV2; J gene: TRBJ1-3
CDR3 DNA: TGTGCCAGCAGCTTATTCGGGCAGAACTCTCTCACAGATACGCAGTATTTT; CDR3 protein: CASSLFGQNSLTDTQYF; D gene: -; clone size: -; V gene: TRBV7-2; J gene: TRBJ2-3
CDR3 DNA: TGTGCCAGCTCACCACAAAGATCCGACAACAATGAAAAACTGTTTTTT; CDR3 protein: CASSPQRSDNNEKLFF; D gene: -; clone size: once; V gene: TRBV18; J gene: TRBJ1-4
CDR3 DNA: TGTGCCAGCAGTTTACCAAAACAGCCCCAGCATTTT; CDR3 protein: CASSLPKQPQHF; D gene: -; clone size: few; V gene: TRBV27; J gene: TRBJ1-5
CDR3 DNA: TGTGCCTGGAGTCTGGGAGCAAGTTGGTTCTTC; CDR3 protein: CAWSLGASWFF; D gene: -; clone size: -; V gene: TRBV30; J gene: TRBJ2-1
CDR3 DNA: TGTGCCAGTAGTTCATTAACTAGCGGGCTAGCCAAAAACATTCAGTACTTC; CDR3 protein: CASSSLTSGLAKNIQYF; D gene: TRBD2; clone size: -; V gene: TRBV19; J gene: TRBJ2-4
CDR3 DNA: TGTGCCAGCAGGGCTGACAGGGGAAACTATGGCTACACCTTC; CDR3 protein: CASRADRGNYGYTF; D gene: TRBD1; clone size: -; V gene: TRBV6-1; J gene: TRBJ1-2
CDR3 DNA: TGTGCCAGCAGCGGAGCCCTACCTGGACAGGGTAAAGAGACCCAGTACTTC; CDR3 protein: CASSGALPGQGKETQYF; D gene: TRBD1; clone size: -; V gene: TRBV5-4; J gene: TRBJ2-5
CDR3 DNA: TGTGCCAGCAGTGAAGAGTTGGTTTTCTACAATGAGCAGTTCTTC; CDR3 protein: CASSEELVFYNEQFF; D gene: -; clone size: -; V gene: TRBV6-1; J gene: TRBJ2-1
CDR3 DNA: TGTGCCAGCTCTCCCGACAGGGTACGCAATCAGCCCCAGCATTTT; CDR3 protein: CASSPDRVRNQPQHF; D gene: TRBD1; clone size: -; V gene: TRBV18; J gene: TRBJ1-5
CDR3 DNA: TGTGCCAGTACCAGGACTATGGGGAATGAGCAGTTCTTC; CDR3 protein: CASTRTMGNEQFF; D gene: -; clone size: once; V gene: TRBV19; J gene: TRBJ2-1
CDR3 DNA: TGTGCCAGCAGTCGGGTCGCGTTCACTAACTATGGCTACACCTTC; CDR3 protein: CASSRVAFTNYGYTF; D gene: -; clone size: few; V gene: TRBV6-6; J gene: TRBJ1-2
CDR3 DNA: TGTGCCAGCAGCCTCCCGGCAGGGGACCTGGGGGCTAATGAAAAACTGTTTTTT; CDR3 protein: CASSLPAGDLGANEKLFF; D gene: -; clone size: -; V gene: TRBV7-3; J gene: TRBJ1-4
CDR3 DNA: TGTGCCAGCAGTCGGACAGTCCAAGAGACCCAGTACTTC; CDR3 protein: CASSRTVQETQYF; D gene: -; clone size: -; V gene: TRBV7-3; J gene: TRBJ2-5
CDR3 DNA: TGTGCCAGCAGTCCCCGCGGGAGGGCGGGGACAGATACGCAGTATTTT; CDR3 protein: CASSPRGRAGTDTQYF; D gene: TRBD2; clone size: once; V gene: TRBV28; J gene: TRBJ2-3
CDR3 DNA: TGTGCCAGTAGTATTCCGGGGGAGAGTGGTTTAGAGACCCAGTACTTC; CDR3 protein: CASSIPGESGLETQYF; D gene: -; clone size: -; V gene: TRBV19; J gene: TRBJ2-5
CDR3 DNA: TGTGCCAGCAGCGTGGGGTTGGGCAGCTTGGGGGACGAGCAGTACTTC; CDR3 protein: CASSVGLGSLGDEQYF; D gene: -; clone size: once; V gene: TRBV9; J gene: TRBJ2-7
CDR3 DNA: TGTGCCAGCAGTGGAGAACAGGGACCCTATGGCTACACCTTC; CDR3 protein: CASSGEQGPYGYTF; D gene: -; clone size: -; V gene: TRBV2; J gene: TRBJ1-2
CDR3 DNA: TGTGCCAGCAGCTCCTGGGGGAGGTTTTCCTACGAGCAGTACTTC; CDR3 protein: CASSSWGRFSYEQYF; D gene: -; clone size: -; V gene: TRBV27; J gene: TRBJ2-7
CDR3 DNA: TGTGCCAGCAGCCCAGAGAAGGCAACGACGAACACCGGGGAGCTGTTTTTT; CDR3 protein: CASSPEKATTNTGELFF; D gene: -; clone size: -; V gene: TRBV14; J gene: TRBJ2-2
CDR3 DNA: TGTGCCACCAGCCCGGACAGTAACTATGGCTACACCTTC; CDR3 protein: CATSPDSNYGYTF; D gene: -; clone size: -; V gene: TRBV15; J gene: TRBJ1-2
CDR3 DNA: TGTGCCAGCAGGGCGACCACTAGCACAGATACGCAGTATTTT; CDR3 protein: CASRATTSTDTQYF; D gene: -; clone size: few; V gene: TRBV5-8; J gene: TRBJ2-3
CDR3 DNA: TGTGCCAGCAGTGAGGACAGGCAATCCGTCTATGGCTACACCTTC; CDR3 protein: CASSEDRQSVYGYTF; D gene: TRBD1; clone size: -; V gene: TRBV2; J gene: TRBJ1-2
CDR3 DNA: TGTGCCAGCAGCCAGCCAACAGGGGGCTATAGAGCTTTCTTT; CDR3 protein: CASSQPTGGYRAFF; D gene: TRBD1; clone size: -; V gene: TRBV28; J gene: TRBJ1-1
CDR3 DNA: TGTGCCAGCAGCTTATACGTCCTCGACAATGAGCAGTTCTTC; CDR3 protein: CASSLYVLDNEQFF; D gene: -; clone size: once; V gene: TRBV7-2; J gene: TRBJ2-1
CDR3 DNA: TGTGCCAGCAGCTTACGGCATGCTAGTGAAGCTTTCTTT; CDR3 protein: CASSLRHASEAFF; D gene: -; clone size: few; V gene: TRBV7-2; J gene: TRBJ1-1
CDR3 DNA: TGTGCCAGCAGTTCCGGACAGAATGTCCATGGCTACACCTTC; CDR3 protein: CASSSGQNVHGYTF; D gene: -; clone size: -; V gene: TRBV28; J gene: TRBJ1-2
CDR3 DNA: TGTGCCAGCAGCGCGGAACAAACTTACAATGAGCAGTTCTTC; CDR3 protein: CASSAEQTYNEQFF; D gene: -; clone size: -; V gene: TRBV7-9; J gene: TRBJ2-1
CDR3 DNA: TGCGCCAGCAGCCCACGGGACAGCCCTTGGGGGGGAGCTTTCTTT; CDR3 protein: CASSPRDSPWGGAFF; D gene: TRBD1; clone size: -; V gene: TRBV4-1; J gene: TRBJ1-1
CDR3 DNA: TGCGCCAGCAGCCAGCTCGGCTCGACAGGATTGGGGAGAAACACCATATATTTT; CDR3 protein: CASSQLGSTGLGRNTIYF; D gene: -; clone size: once; V gene: TRBV4-1; J gene: TRBJ1-3
CDR3 DNA: TGCGCCAGCAGCTTAGGACAGGGGACGAGCAATGAGCAGTTCTTC; CDR3 protein: CASSLGQGTSNEQFF; D gene: TRBD1; clone size: -; V gene: TRBV4-3; J gene: TRBJ2-1
CDR3 DNA: TGTGCCAGCAGCGTGGGTGCTTGGGACACTGAAGCTTTCTTT; CDR3 protein: CASSVGAWDTEAFF; D gene: -; clone size: few; V gene: TRBV9; J gene: TRBJ1-1
CDR3 DNA: TGTGCCAGCAGCTTAATTGGGTCTAGCGGAACCTACAATGAGCAGTTCTTC; CDR3 protein: CASSLIGSSGTYNEQFF; D gene: TRBD2; clone size: -; V gene: TRBV7-3; J gene: TRBJ2-1
CDR3 DNA: TGTGCCAGCAGCCTCGACGGGTGGAACACCGGGGAGCTGTTTTTT; CDR3 protein: CASSLDGWNTGELFF; D gene: -; clone size: -; V gene: TRBV6-6; J gene: TRBJ2-2
CDR3 DNA: TGTGCCAGCAGCTTAAACCTAGGGACAGGGGTGGGTGAGCAGTACTTC; CDR3 protein: CASSLNLGTGVGEQYF; D gene: TRBD1; clone size: -; V gene: TRBV7-2; J gene: TRBJ2-7
CDR3 DNA: TGTGCCAGCAGTGATCCCAGACAGGGTGAGAATTCACCCCTCCACTTT; CDR3 protein: CASSDPRQGENSPLHF; D gene: TRBD1; clone size: -; V gene: TRBV25-1; J gene: TRBJ1-6
CDR3 DNA: TGTGCCAGCAGCCCGGGACAACGGGAGCAAGAGACCCAGTACTTC; CDR3 protein: CASSPGQREQETQYF; D gene: -; clone size: -; V gene: TRBV5-4; J gene: TRBJ2-5